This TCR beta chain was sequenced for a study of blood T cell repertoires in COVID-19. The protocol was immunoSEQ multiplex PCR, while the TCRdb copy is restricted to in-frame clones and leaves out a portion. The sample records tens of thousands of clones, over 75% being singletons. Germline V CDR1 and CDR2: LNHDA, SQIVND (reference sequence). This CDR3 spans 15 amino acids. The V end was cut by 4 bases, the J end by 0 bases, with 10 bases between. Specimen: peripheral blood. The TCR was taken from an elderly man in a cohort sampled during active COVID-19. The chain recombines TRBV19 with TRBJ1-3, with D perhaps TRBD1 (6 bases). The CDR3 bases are TGTGCCAGTAGTAAGTGGGACAACTCTGGAAACACCATATATTTT. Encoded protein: CASSKWDNSGNTIYF.